This TCR beta chain was sequenced in a study of shared T cell receptors in the human thymus. Trimming left V 3 bases short and J 2 bases short, with 9 bases between. Germline CDR1 is SGDLS and CDR2 is YYNGEE. The CDR3 extends over 14 amino acids. The data were produced by immunoSEQ multiplex PCR, yet TCRdb's version contains in-frame clones alone and is incomplete. The repertoire holds approximately 660,000 clones, with around nine tenths as singletons. A further study also used this sample, focusing on human thymus T cells. That source adds: Infants served as donors; they were healthy and Finnish and were having corrective surgery for congenital heart defects. Corrective cardiac surgery supplied the resected thymus tissue. Thymic and blood repertoires appeared to display a bias in their usage of V and J genes. Unrelated people showed highly overlapping thymic repertoires, related research reported.

V usage is TRBV9 and J usage is TRBJ2-1, with D perhaps TRBD2 (5 bases). The sequence derives from a boy under three years old with a congenital heart defect. Sequencing was carried out using thymocytes. Written as DNA, the CDR3 is TGTGCCAGCAGCGGTGTAGCGACCTACAATGAGCAGTTCTTC. It translates to CASSGVATYNEQFF. Full variable domain (outside the CDR3, taken from reference TRBV9 and TRBJ2-1): DSGVTQTPKHLITATGQRVTLRCSPRSGDLSVYWYQQSLDQGLQFLIQYYNGEERAKGNILERFSAQQFPDLHSELNLSSLELGDSALYFCASSGVATYNEQFFGPGTRLTVL.